This T cell receptor beta chain is from a study of OX40 agonist ivuxolimab in advanced cancers. At the level of the study: People who had prior anti-PD-1, anti-PD-L1 or anti-CTLA-4 therapy could take part, and 35% to 50% had some. Study-wide findings and caveats: At 0.1 to 3.0 mg/kg and by week 6, clonal expansion occurred in CD4+ and CD8+ blood T cells.

CDR1 is LGHNA and CDR2 is YSLEER in the germline V gene. V was shortened by 1 base and J by 5 bases, with 11 bases between the two germline ends. CDR3 length equals 15 residues. This clone has just one count. What it binds is not known. Some clones are missing from TCRdb's copy, which holds only in-frame ones; the method was immunoSEQ multiplex PCR. The profile shows roughly 56,000 clones, 70% to 90% of them singletons. This TCR derives from an adult with an advanced solid tumor such as melanoma, head and neck, liver or kidney cancer. The source material was CD4+ or CD8+ T cells sorted from blood, sampled in a trial of the OX40 agonist ivuxolimab. The chain is built from TRBV4-3 and TRBJ2-2, with no clear D. CDR3 sequence reads: CASSQVEYPTGELFF. In nucleotides, the CDR3 is TGCGCCAGCAGCCAAGTAGAATACCCTACCGGGGAGCTGTTTTTT.